One and the same sample provided the 21 T cell receptor beta chains below, sequenced in a study of CXCR3-negative and CXCR3-positive naive CD8 T cells (dated by TCRdb to the late 2010s). The run used a NextSeq 550. The Human TCR Profiling Kit (MiLaboratory) was used to prepare UMI-labeled 5' RACE TRB cDNA libraries. TCRdb reprocessed the reads and provides one entry for every CDR3 protein sequence; no DNA is given. The sample table holds about 26,000 distinct CDR3 sequences. Approximately 3% of the sample is in the top ten clones. The sequenced material came from naive CXCR3- CD8+ T cells from blood. The cell subset or site label corresponds to: CD45RO-CCR7+CD27+CD95- naive CD8+ T cells lacking CXCR3 (TNR3-). These receptors were obtained from a human donor in good health. Some clones in this sample may be carry-over from other donors' samples.

The chain is built from TRBV2 and TRBJ1-1. This CDR3 region has 13 residues. The germline V gene encodes CDR1 SNHLY and CDR2 FYNNEI. The CDR3 is CASRRSRNAEAFF.

The chain has TRBV12-3 or TRBV12-4 and TRBJ1-1. The CDR3 runs to 14 residues. The CDR3 loop is CASSLALDSNGAFF.

This chain links TRBV4-3 with TRBJ2-1; TCRdb selects TRBD1, and the lack of DNA leaves this call unchecked. CDR1 and CDR2 from the germline V gene are LGHNA and YSLEER. The CDR3 spans 15 residues. This chain's CDR3 is CASSRTGTGYNEQFF.

The gene calls are TRBV27 and TRBJ2-7; TCRdb names TRBD1, which stays unverified in the absence of DNA. CDR1 is MNHEY and CDR2 is SMNVEV in the germline V gene (reference sequence). CDR3 length: 16 residues. CDR3: CASSPLTGSNSYEQYF.

This chain joins TRBV6-6 and TRBJ2-1; the D gene TCRdb calls, TRBD1, cannot be checked with no DNA. The CDR3 totals 17 residues. Germline V gene sequence: CDR1 MNHNY, CDR2 SVGAGI (reference sequence). The CDR3 reads CASSSDSSPWGYNEQFF.

The genes are TRBV11-2 and TRBJ2-7; TCRdb reports TRBD1, a call that lacks DNA to check it against. The germline V gene has CDR1 SGHAT and CDR2 FQNNGV. This CDR3 region has 13 residues. The CDR3 here is CASSPGFTYEQYF.

This sequence joins TRBV6-6 and TRBJ2-1; TCRdb returns TRBD2, unconfirmable since there is no DNA. There are 16 residues in the CDR3. Looked up from germline, CDR1 is MNHNY and CDR2 is SVGAGI (reference sequence). CDR3 residues: CASSYSGGSSYNEQFF.

The chain recombines TRBV4-3 with TRBJ1-2; TCRdb names TRBD1, which stays unverified in the absence of DNA. Germline CDR1 LGHNA, CDR2 YSLEER. The CDR3 totals 15 residues. CDR3 region: CASSQDDDRTYGYTF.

The chain employs TRBV29-1 and TRBJ2-7. The CDR3 totals 11 residues. The germline CDR1 and CDR2 sequences are SQVTM and ANQGSEA. The CDR3 loop reads CSAGSSYEQYF.

The rearrangement links TRBV14 to TRBJ2-1; no DNA is available, so the TRBD1 call from TCRdb remains unchecked. The germline V gene encodes CDR1 SGHDN and CDR2 FVKESK. CDR3 length equals 15 residues. The CDR3 is CASSLRGTGHNEQFF.

CDR3 residues: CASWGDRIYEQYF. The chain joins TRBV28 to TRBJ2-7; as DNA is missing, the TRBD1 call by TCRdb cannot be tested. This CDR3 spans 13 amino acids. The germline gives CDR1 MDHEN, CDR2 SYDVKM.

J is TRBJ1-6 and V is TRBV7-3; TCRdb reports TRBD1, a call that lacks DNA to check it against. Germline CDR1 reads SGHTA; CDR2 reads FQGTGA. This CDR3 spans 14 amino acids. CDR3 region: CASSQNPGNSPLHF.

The chain employs TRBV7-9 and TRBJ2-7; lacking DNA, the TRBD1 call made by TCRdb goes unchecked. The CDR3 extends over 14 amino acids. Per germline, CDR1 SEHNR and CDR2 FQNEAQ (reference sequence). CDR3 protein: CASETGGSSYEQYF.

This sequence joins TRBV6-2 or TRBV6-3 and TRBJ2-1; with no DNA, the TCRdb D assignment of TRBD1 cannot be verified. The CDR3 is 15 residues long. Per the germline V gene, CDR1 is MNHEY and CDR2 is SVGEGT. This CDR3 reads CASNQLGTGGNEQFF.

This chain connects TRBV12-3 or TRBV12-4 to TRBJ1-2; no DNA is available, so the TRBD1 call from TCRdb remains unchecked. This CDR3 comprises 15 residues. The CDR3: CASSKGTELPYGYTF.

Measured by frequency, this clonotype is medium-sized (0.01 to 0.1%). The chain uses TRBV29-1 and TRBJ2-2; with no DNA, the TCRdb D assignment of TRBD1 cannot be verified. Germline lookup yields CDR1 SQVTM and CDR2 ANQGSEA. This CDR3 has 15 residues. CDR3 amino acids: CSVEDLRAADRELFF.

The chain carries TRBV7-9 and TRBJ1-4. The germline V gene has CDR1 SEHNR and CDR2 FQNEAQ (reference sequence). The length of the CDR3 is 16 residues. The CDR3 loop reads CASSPLERITNEKLFF.

The rearrangement joins TRBV18 to TRBJ2-1; TCRdb selects TRBD2, and the lack of DNA leaves this call unchecked. The CDR3 length is 19 residues. The germline V gene has CDR1 KGHSH and CDR2 LQKENI. CDR3 loop: CASSPLGASGGAINNEQFF. Using reference TRBV18 and TRBJ2-1 for the parts outside the CDR3, the full variable domain is NAGVMQNPRHLVRRRGQEARLRCSPMKGHSHVYWYRQLPEEGLKFMVYLQKENIIDESGMPKERFSAEFPKEGPSILRIQQVVRGDSAAYFCASSPLGASGGAINNEQFFGPGTRLTVL.

This chain joins TRBV29-1 and TRBJ2-7; no DNA is available, so the TRBD1 call from TCRdb remains unchecked. The CDR3 consists of 13 residues. The germline CDR1 and CDR2 sequences are SQVTM and ANQGSEA. CDR3 protein: CSVDGAQRDEQYF.

The chain has TRBV6-6 and TRBJ2-7. The CDR3 runs 11 residues. Germline CDR1 reads MNHNY; CDR2 reads SVGAGI (reference sequence). The CDR3 spells CASSYSREQYF.

The chain combines TRBV6-2 or TRBV6-3 with TRBJ2-7; TCRdb's D call of TRBD2 is untestable without DNA. The germline gives CDR1 MNHEY, CDR2 SVGEGT. The CDR3 is made up of 13 amino acids. The CDR3 sequence is CASSYSGSYEQYF.